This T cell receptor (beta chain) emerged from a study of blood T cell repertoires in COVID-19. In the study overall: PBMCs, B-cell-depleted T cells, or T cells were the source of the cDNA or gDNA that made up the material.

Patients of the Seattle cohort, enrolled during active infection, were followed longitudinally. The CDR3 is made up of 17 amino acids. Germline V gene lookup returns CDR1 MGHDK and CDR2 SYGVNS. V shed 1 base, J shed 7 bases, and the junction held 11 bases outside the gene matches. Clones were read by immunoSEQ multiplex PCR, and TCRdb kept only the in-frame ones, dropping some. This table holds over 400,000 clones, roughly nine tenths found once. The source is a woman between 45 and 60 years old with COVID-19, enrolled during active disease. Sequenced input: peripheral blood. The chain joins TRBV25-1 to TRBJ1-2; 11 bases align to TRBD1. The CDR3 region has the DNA TGTGCCAGCAGTGAATTAGGTAAAGGACAGGGGGCGACTGGCTACACCTTC. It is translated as CASSELGKGQGATGYTF.